A selection of T cell receptor beta chains follows, all from one sample in a study of T cell responses to AZD1222 COVID-19 vaccine. Some clones are missing from TCRdb's copy, which holds only in-frame ones; the method was immunoSEQ multiplex PCR. The table shows 170,000 or so clones, with approximately 90% occurring only once. Sequenced material: peripheral blood, taken on day 0 of AZD1222 vaccination. The source is an adult in good health. The CDR3 runs from the conserved cysteine through the conserved F or W. D genes are given only for firm matches. The size field is filled for only some rows; it gives once, few, many or a size class.

v_gene	j_gene	abundance	d_gene	CDR3aa	CDR3nt
TRBV12-3/TRBV12-4	TRBJ1-2	-	-	CASSFRVLYGYTF	TGTGCCAGCAGTTTCCGGGTACTATATGGCTACACCTTC
TRBV19	TRBJ2-7	-	TRBD2	CASSIGLAGLYEQYF	TGTGCCAGTAGTATCGGACTAGCGGGATTGTACGAGCAGTACTTC
TRBV1	TRBJ2-3	-	-	CTSSQEVRLAKTDTQYF	TGCACCAGCAGCCAAGAAGTCCGACTAGCGAAGACAGATACGCAGTATTTT
TRBV2	TRBJ1-1	-	TRBD1	CASSEWWTGRNTEAFF	TGTGCCAGCAGTGAATGGTGGACAGGGCGGAACACTGAAGCTTTCTTT
TRBV23-1	TRBJ1-5	-	TRBD1	CASSRKPPPDRPNQPQHF	TGCGCCAGCAGTCGCAAGCCCCCCCCGGACAGGCCGAATCAGCCCCAGCATTTT
TRBV7-9	TRBJ1-4	-	-	CASSLGDLGEKLFF	TGTGCCAGCAGCTTAGGCGATCTGGGTGAAAAACTGTTTTTT
TRBV7-9	TRBJ2-7	once	TRBD2	CASSPRTSGRANEQYF	TGTGCCAGCAGCCCCAGGACTAGCGGGAGGGCCAACGAGCAGTACTTC
TRBV5-1	TRBJ1-1	-	-	CASSLAGRVTEAFF	TGCGCCAGCAGCTTGGCAGGGCGAGTCACTGAAGCTTTCTTT
TRBV18	TRBJ2-1	-	-	CASSSYRGEQFF	TGTGCCAGCTCGTCTTACCGTGGGGAGCAGTTCTTC
TRBV6-5	TRBJ2-1	-	TRBD2	CASSYPQTSGSNEQFF	TGTGCCAGCAGTTACCCTCAGACTAGCGGGAGCAATGAGCAGTTCTTC
TRBV19	TRBJ1-1	-	-	CASNSLTQAFF	TGTGCCAGTAACTCCCTGACACAAGCTTTCTTT
TRBV7-2	TRBJ2-1	-	-	CASSFGDNVGMAEQFF	TGTGCCAGCAGCTTTGGGGATAACGTCGGGATGGCTGAGCAGTTCTTC
TRBV3-1/TRBV3-2	TRBJ2-5	-	-	CASSPRGRGLYQETQYF	TGTGCCAGCAGCCCCCGTGGACGAGGCTTGTACCAAGAGACCCAGTACTTC
TRBV2	TRBJ2-2	few	-	CASRRDTGELFF	TGTGCCAGCAGGAGGGACACCGGGGAGCTGTTTTTT
TRBV7-2	TRBJ2-7	once	-	CASSLPSEGPYEQYF	TGTGCCAGCAGCTTACCCTCGGAGGGCCCCTACGAGCAGTACTTC
TRBV19	TRBJ1-5	-	TRBD1	CASSNPGQPSNQPQHF	TGTGCCAGTAGTAATCCGGGACAGCCTAGCAATCAGCCCCAGCATTTT
TRBV28	TRBJ1-2	-	-	CASSLGSGDFGYGYTF	TGTGCCAGCAGTTTAGGGTCAGGGGATTTCGGCTATGGCTACACCTTC
TRBV30	TRBJ1-2	-	-	CAWSVLGGQLYGYTF	TGTGCCTGGAGTGTACTAGGGGGGCAGCTCTATGGCTACACCTTC
TRBV4-2	TRBJ1-1	-	-	CASSQDVLGLVAFF	TGTGCCAGCAGCCAAGATGTGTTAGGCCTGGTTGCTTTCTTT
TRBV21-1	TRBJ2-5	once	-	CASTPTVPQETQYF	TGTGCCAGCACGCCTACGGTGCCCCAAGAGACCCAGTACTTC
TRBV29-1	TRBJ2-4	-	-	CSVARADKNIQYF	TGCAGCGTTGCCAGGGCTGACAAAAACATTCAGTACTTC
TRBV30	TRBJ1-1	-	TRBD1	CAWRAGTGGTAFF	TGTGCCTGGAGAGCCGGGACAGGCGGGACAGCTTTCTTT
TRBV5-1	TRBJ2-7	once	-	CASSPLSGSYEQYF	TGCGCCAGCAGCCCCCTTTCGGGCTCCTACGAGCAGTACTTC
TRBV6-5	TRBJ2-1	-	-	CASSRGRRFYNEQFF	TGTGCCAGCAGCCGGGGACGGAGATTCTACAATGAGCAGTTCTTC
TRBV14	TRBJ2-7	-	-	CASSQDPGVGAYEQYF	TGTGCCAGCAGCCAAGATCCCGGGGTCGGGGCTTACGAGCAGTACTTC
TRBV29-1	TRBJ1-4	-	TRBD1	CSVGSRGPGNEKLFF	TGCAGCGTTGGGTCCAGGGGGCCCGGTAATGAAAAACTGTTTTTT
TRBV2	TRBJ1-2	-	-	CASSRQVFDGYTF	TGTGCCAGCAGTAGACAGGTTTTTGATGGCTACACCTTC
TRBV7-2	TRBJ2-7	-	TRBD2	CASSFTSGSTYEQYF	TGTGCCAGCAGCTTCACTAGCGGGAGTACCTACGAGCAGTACTTC
TRBV28	TRBJ1-1	-	TRBD1	CASNTGGGTEAFF	TGTGCCAGCAATACAGGGGGCGGAACTGAAGCTTTCTTT
TRBV27	TRBJ1-2	-	-	CASSLRGIYGYTF	TGTGCCAGCAGTTTACGGGGTATCTATGGCTACACCTTC
TRBV7-9	TRBJ2-1	-	-	CASSFGGYNEQFF	TGTGCCAGCAGCTTTGGGGGTTACAATGAGCAGTTCTTC
TRBV19	TRBJ1-1	-	TRBD1	CASSTMGQANTEAFF	TGTGCCAGTAGTACAATGGGACAGGCGAACACTGAAGCTTTCTTT
TRBV3-1/TRBV3-2	TRBJ1-2	-	-	CASSPQETGSSNYGYTF	TGTGCCAGCAGCCCCCAGGAGACAGGATCCTCTAACTATGGCTACACCTTC
TRBV5-1	TRBJ1-2	-	-	CASSLNRANYGYTF	TGCGCCAGCAGCTTGAACAGGGCGAACTATGGCTACACCTTC
TRBV19	TRBJ1-1	few	-	CASSIGGRMNTEAFF	TGTGCCAGTAGTATAGGCGGGCGGATGAACACTGAAGCTTTCTTT
TRBV3-1/TRBV3-2	TRBJ2-5	-	-	CASSQNGGGETQYF	TGTGCCAGCAGCCAGAATGGAGGCGGAGAGACCCAGTACTTC
TRBV7-8	TRBJ1-3	-	TRBD1	CASSNRDSSGNTIYF	TGTGCCAGCAGCAACCGGGACAGCTCTGGAAACACCATATATTTT
TRBV2	TRBJ2-7	-	TRBD2	CASTSGREYEQYF	TGTGCCAGCACTAGCGGGAGGGAATACGAGCAGTACTTC
TRBV7-9	TRBJ1-2	once	TRBD1	CASSLEDRGGFYGYTF	TGTGCCAGCAGCTTAGAAGACAGGGGAGGATTCTATGGCTACACCTTC
TRBV2	TRBJ2-1	few	-	CASRLQGMRDEQFF	TGTGCCAGCAGGCTACAGGGAATGCGAGATGAGCAGTTCTTC
TRBV6-1	TRBJ1-2	-	-	CASSEEVPGGYTF	TGTGCCAGCAGTGAAGAAGTGCCGGGTGGCTACACCTTC
TRBV28	TRBJ1-5	-	TRBD1	CASSLWRDRAHSNQPQHF	TGTGCCAGCAGTTTATGGAGGGACAGGGCTCATAGCAATCAGCCCCAGCATTTT
TRBV11-2	TRBJ2-1	few	-	CASRAVRTAYNEQFF	TGTGCCAGCAGAGCTGTGAGGACAGCCTACAATGAGCAGTTCTTC
TRBV30	TRBJ1-5	-	-	CAWSTGFRQPQHF	TGTGCCTGGTCTACAGGGTTCCGTCAGCCCCAGCATTTT
TRBV4-1	TRBJ2-2	-	-	CASSPGPAAGELFF	TGCGCCAGCAGCCCAGGTCCGGCCGCCGGGGAGCTGTTTTTT
TRBV27	TRBJ2-1	-	-	CASSLIPWADTTVNEQFF	TGTGCCAGCAGTTTAATACCGTGGGCAGATACAACCGTCAATGAGCAGTTCTTC